This TCR beta chain derives from a study of OX40 agonist ivuxolimab in advanced cancers. About the research overall: Aged about 20 to 80 with a mean of about 60 years, they were 82.7% male. The study, taken as a whole, reports: Compared with CD4+, CD8+ T cells on average had more expanded clones. Dose levels from 0.1 to 3.0 mg/kg saw CD4+ and CD8+ blood T cells expand clonally by week 6.

The germline gives CDR1 PRHDT, CDR2 FYEKMQ (reference sequence). Trimming left V 6 bases short and J 3 bases short, with 14 bases between. The length of the CDR3 is 14 residues. On this clone: Its target is not known.

Exclusion applied to patients with autoimmune disease history or systemic immunosuppression. Sequencing was performed with immunoSEQ multiplex PCR; in TCRdb, only in-frame clones are kept and a portion is missing. The sample shows about 73,000 clones, roughly 90% of them seen only once. This sequence joins TRBV13 and TRBJ2-5; D gene ambiguous. The input for sequencing was CD4+ or CD8+ T cells sorted from blood, taken in a trial of the OX40 agonist ivuxolimab. The receptor's source is an adult with an advanced solid tumor such as melanoma, head and neck, liver or kidney cancer. DNA of the CDR3: TGTGCCAGCAGTTTGGCCGCCCCAAAAGAGACCCAGTACTTC. It encodes CASSLAAPKETQYF.